Presented here are 26 T cell receptor beta chains from one specimen sequenced in a study of identical twins. TCRdb passed the 5' RACE reads through MiXCR, listing each CDR3 protein once. The sample gives approximately 690,000 distinct CDR3 sequences, 5.5% to 6.5% of which show up once; around 1.9% is in the top ten. The sample consisted of naive T cells sorted from blood. These receptors all come from a young man in good health.

At least ten counts were recorded for this clonotype. The CDR3: CAIMAPHSTGELFF. CDR3 bases: TGTGCCATCATGGCTCCCCACTCCACCGGGGAGCTGTTTTTT. This chain connects TRBV10-3 to TRBJ2-2; D is unclear. The germline gives CDR1 ENHRY, CDR2 SYGVKD. This CDR3 is built from 14 residues. Between the trimmed V and J ends, which lost 7 bases and 4 bases, there was a span of 13 bases.

The table lists this clonotype with a few counts. V and J are TRBV11-1 and TRBJ2-1; 14 bases match TRBD2. V was pared by 4 bases and J by 0 bases, with 14 bases of the junction left unmatched. Germline V gene data show CDR1 as SGHAT and CDR2 as FQDESV (reference sequence). This CDR3 is 21 amino acids long. CDR3 in amino acids: CASSSSLAGLAGVNSYNEQFF. DNA for the CDR3: TGTGCCAGCAGCTCAAGTTTGGCGGGACTAGCGGGAGTGAACTCCTACAATGAGCAGTTCTTC.

The sample holds many counts of this clonotype. The chain has TRBV7-2 and TRBJ2-1; TRBD1 matches at 9 bases. Germline CDR1 is SGHTA and CDR2 is FQGNSA. V was clipped by 8 bases and J by 1 base; unmatched bases: 6. The CDR3 is 15 amino acids. In DNA, the CDR3 is TGTGCCAGCTCATCCGGGACAGGGTCCTACAATGAGCAGTTCTTC. As protein: CASSSGTGSYNEQFF.

This clonotype came up many times. The rearrangement uses TRBV7-2 and TRBJ1-1; the match to TRBD1 covers 8 bases. From germline, CDR1 is SGHTA and CDR2 FQGNSA. Germline trimming cut 5 bases from V and 3 bases from J; bases unmatched to any gene: 8. The CDR3 totals 15 residues. CDR3 sequence (DNA): TGTGCCAGCAGCAAGACAGGGGTACGGGACACTGAAGCTTTCTTT. As protein: CASSKTGVRDTEAFF. Full variable domain (rest looked up from reference TRBV7-2 and TRBJ1-1): GAGVSQSPSNKVTEKGKDVELRCDPISGHTALYWYRQSLGQGLEFLIYFQGNSAPDKSGLPSDRFSAERTGGSVSTLTIQRTQQEDSAVYLCASSKTGVRDTEAFFGQGTRLTVV.

At least ten counts were recorded for this clonotype. This chain connects TRBV7-9 to TRBJ2-5; D uncertain. Trimming shortened V by 3 bases and J by 4 bases, and 6 bases separated the two germline ends. Germline V CDR1 and CDR2: SEHNR, FQNEAQ (reference sequence). The CDR3 runs 12 residues. The CDR3 region has the DNA TGTGCCAGCAGCTTTTCGTCAGAGACCCAGTACTTC. Translation: CASSFSSETQYF.

V is TRBV19 and J is TRBJ2-7; 7 bases line up with TRBD1. This CDR3 region has 13 residues. Losses at the gene ends were 7 bases for V and 0 bases for J; bases not matched to a gene: 3. Germline assignment: CDR1 LNHDA and CDR2 SQIVND (reference sequence). CDR3 residues: CASIGDSSYEQYF. In DNA, the CDR3 is TGTGCCAGTATCGGGGACAGCTCCTACGAGCAGTACTTC.

This clonotype has a count of ten or more. The chain combines TRBV29-1 with TRBJ2-7; D may be TRBD2 (6 bases). Germline CDR1 is SQVTM and CDR2 is ANQGSEA. This CDR3 is built from 13 residues. Trimming removed 5 bases from V and 2 bases from J, with 13 bases in between. The CDR3 nucleotides read TGCAGCGTTAGGTGGGGGACTGCCTACGAGCAGTACTTC. Translation: CSVRWGTAYEQYF.

This clonotype occurred many times. This chain connects TRBV5-1 to TRBJ2-1; 7 positions agree with TRBD2. This CDR3 has 16 residues. V was pared by 0 bases and J by 6 bases, with 9 bases of the junction left unmatched. Germline V CDR1 and CDR2: SGHRS, YFSETQ. CDR3: CASSLDRGSSLNEQFF. In DNA form, the CDR3 reads TGCGCCAGCAGCTTGGATCGCGGGAGTAGTCTCAATGAGCAGTTCTTC.

This clonotype was recorded a few times. The genes are TRBV6-1 and TRBJ2-1; D is possibly TRBD1 (5 bases). The CDR3 length is 15 residues. The germline V gene has CDR1 MNHNS and CDR2 SASEGT. V shed 5 bases and J shed 4 bases, with 15 bases lying between them. The CDR3 is CASSQSPGKYNEQFF. DNA of the CDR3: TGTGCCAGCAGTCAATCTCCAGGGAAGTACAATGAGCAGTTCTTC.

The table lists this clonotype with many counts. The CDR3 is CASSRTGYRPDTQYF. DNA for the CDR3: TGCGCCAGCAGCCGCACAGGGTACCGGCCAGATACGCAGTATTTT. The rearrangement uses TRBV5-1 and TRBJ2-3; perhaps TRBD1 as D (6 bases). The germline V gene encodes CDR1 SGHRS and CDR2 YFSETQ. Trimming removed 4 bases from V and 4 bases from J, with 16 bases in between. The CDR3 loop spans 15 amino acids.

This clonotype occurred a few times. J is TRBJ1-2 and V is TRBV20-1; D call uncertain. The CDR3 spans 14 residues. Trimming took off 6 bases at V and 2 bases at J, with 16 bases between the two ends. Germline loops: CDR1 DFQATT, CDR2 SNEGSKA (reference sequence). The CDR3 DNA sequence: TGCAGTGCCCAAGAGAGGACGGTGAACTATGGCTACACCTTC. It is translated as CSAQERTVNYGYTF.

This clonotype was seen a handful of times. V gene TRBV7-8 combines with J gene TRBJ2-3, with 8 bases that match TRBD2. V was pared by 4 bases and J by 4 bases, with 10 bases of the junction left unmatched. The CDR3 extends over 16 amino acids. The germline gives CDR1 SGHVS, CDR2 FQNEAQ. The CDR3 loop is CASSSLAGNSADTQYF. In DNA, the CDR3 is TGTGCCAGCAGCTCCTTAGCGGGAAATTCAGCAGATACGCAGTATTTT.

The table lists this clonotype with many counts. V usage is TRBV7-2 and J usage is TRBJ2-3; TRBD2 matches at 9 bases. V lost 5 bases, J lost 7 bases, and 7 bases stayed unmatched. This CDR3 has 14 amino acids. Germline CDR1 SGHTA, CDR2 FQGNSA. For the CDR3, the DNA is TGTGCCAGCAGCCCGAGGACTAGCGTGTATACGCAGTATTTT. Its translation: CASSPRTSVYTQYF.

This clonotype was observed many times. The V gene is TRBV4-2, the J gene TRBJ2-2, with a weak D call TRBD2 (6 bases). The germline gives CDR1 LGHNA, CDR2 YNFKEQ. V was trimmed by 8 bases and J by 7 bases, leaving 14 bases between them. The CDR3 contains 13 residues. CDR3 protein: CASDRGGNGELFF. CDR3 DNA sequence: TGTGCCAGCGATAGGGGCGGGAACGGGGAGCTGTTTTTT.

This clonotype was counted ten times or more. The chain employs TRBV9 and TRBJ2-3; 12 nucleotides line up with TRBD2. V lost 4 bases to trimming and J lost 4 bases; unmatched junction nucleotides: 10. The CDR3 has 17 residues. The germline V gene encodes CDR1 SGDLS and CDR2 YYNGEE. For the CDR3, the DNA is TGTGCCAGCAGCCAAAGCCCTAGCGGGAGGGCTTCAGATACGCAGTATTTT. Its translation is CASSQSPSGRASDTQYF.

There are many counts of this clonotype. J is TRBJ2-4 and V is TRBV27, with D tentatively TRBD2 (6 bases). The CDR3 is 16 amino acids. Germline lookup yields CDR1 MNHEY and CDR2 SMNVEV (reference sequence). The V and J ends lost 5 bases and 2 bases respectively, with 16 bases between them. In nucleotides, the CDR3 is TGTGCCAGCAGTGGCGGCGGAGGGAGCCCCAAAAACATTCAGTACTTC. Translated: CASSGGGGSPKNIQYF.

The V call is TRBV14, the J call TRBJ2-1, with D hard to call. The V end was cut by 1 base, the J end by 12 bases, with 13 bases between. This CDR3 contains 13 residues. Germline CDR1 SGHDN, CDR2 FVKESK. This chain's CDR3 is CASSQGGLGLQFF. The CDR3 DNA is TGTGCCAGCAGCCAAGGAGGCCTAGGTCTGCAGTTCTTC.

This clonotype was found a few times. The chain is built from TRBV2 and TRBJ2-1; 9 bases line up with TRBD2. The trim removed 4 bases at V and 0 bases at J, leaving 10 bases unmatched. Germline V lookup: CDR1 SNHLY, CDR2 FYNNEI. The CDR3 has 18 amino acids. This chain's CDR3 is CASSGIAGALSSYNEQFF. The CDR3 region has the DNA TGTGCCAGCAGTGGTATAGCGGGAGCCCTCAGCTCCTACAATGAGCAGTTCTTC.

This clonotype was counted at least ten times. The chain joins TRBV29-1 to TRBJ1-3, with D uncertain. Germline V gene data show CDR1 as SQVTM and CDR2 as ANQGSEA. The ends were cut back, 4 bases at V and 0 bases at J, with 7 bases in the middle. This CDR3 has 13 residues. CDR3 coding DNA: TGCAGCGTTGTTTCAGACTCTGGAAACACCATATATTTT. Translating it yields CSVVSDSGNTIYF.

Ten or more counts support this clonotype. This chain links TRBV10-3 with TRBJ1-1; weak D call: TRBD1 (5 bases). V lost 2 bases and J 0 bases, leaving 7 bases between the germline ends. Germline CDR1 is ENHRY and CDR2 is SYGVKD. This CDR3 has 14 amino acids. The DNA for the CDR3 is TGTGCCATCAGTGAGGGGGCCCTGAACACTGAAGCTTTCTTT. It is translated as CAISEGALNTEAFF.

This clonotype came up a few times. The rearrangement joins TRBV11-3 to TRBJ2-3; D possibly corresponds to TRBD1 (5 bases). Germline assignment: CDR1 SGHNT and CDR2 YENEEA. The CDR3 runs to 17 residues. Trimming removed 1 base at V and 4 bases at J, with 18 bases between. The DNA for the CDR3 is TGTGCCAGCAGCTTAGTCTCTCGTGGGGCGTCGGCAGATACGCAGTATTTT. Its protein is CASSLVSRGASADTQYF. Full variable domain (outside the CDR3, taken from reference TRBV11-3 and TRBJ2-3): EAGVVQSPRYKIIEKKQPVAFWCNPISGHNTLYWYLQNLGQGPELLIRYENEEAVDDSQLPKDRFSAERLKGVDSTLKIQPAELGDSAVYLCASSLVSRGASADTQYFGPGTRLTVL.

This clonotype was observed at least ten times. This chain uses TRBV12-3 or TRBV12-4 with TRBJ2-2; D not resolved. The CDR3 runs 12 residues. The V end lost 2 bases, the J end lost 7 bases, and 5 bases lay between the germline ends. CDR3 nucleotides: TGTGCCAGCAGTTTACCGTACGGGGAGCTGTTTTTT. As protein: CASSLPYGELFF.

In its sample, this clonotype was seen many times. The genes are TRBV5-1 and TRBJ2-2; D might be TRBD2 (6 bases). V dropped 1 base and J dropped 0 bases, with 7 bases sitting between them. The germline V gene has CDR1 SGHRS and CDR2 YFSETQ. The CDR3 contains 15 residues. In DNA, the CDR3 is TGCGCCAGCAGCTTGTCGGGGGCGAACACCGGGGAGCTGTTTTTT. Translating it yields CASSLSGANTGELFF.

J is TRBJ2-1 and V is TRBV2, with 11 bases that match TRBD2. The V segment lost 3 bases and the J segment 7 bases; nucleotides outside the gene matches: 2. CDR1 and CDR2 from the germline V gene are SNHLY and FYNNEI. This CDR3 contains 14 residues. DNA of the CDR3: TGTGCCAGCAGTGAGACTAGCGGGATAAATGAGCAGTTCTTC. Protein: CASSETSGINEQFF.

This clonotype was detected many times. V gene TRBV12-3 or TRBV12-4 combines with J gene TRBJ1-5, with D unresolved. This CDR3 region has 14 residues. Trimming took off 8 bases at V and 1 base at J, with 12 bases between the two ends. The CDR3 loop reads CASASDGSNQPQHF. The CDR3 DNA reads TGTGCCAGCGCCTCGGACGGCAGCAATCAGCCCCAGCATTTT.

This clonotype was observed a few times. The chain carries TRBV12-3 or TRBV12-4 and TRBJ2-2, with D possibly TRBD1 on 5 matching bases. This CDR3 contains 16 residues. The V gene lost 2 bases and the J gene lost 2 bases, with 12 bases spanning the gap. CDR3 residues: CASSLSAGPNTGELFF. The CDR3 bases are TGTGCCAGCAGTTTAAGTGCAGGGCCCAACACCGGGGAGCTGTTTTTT.